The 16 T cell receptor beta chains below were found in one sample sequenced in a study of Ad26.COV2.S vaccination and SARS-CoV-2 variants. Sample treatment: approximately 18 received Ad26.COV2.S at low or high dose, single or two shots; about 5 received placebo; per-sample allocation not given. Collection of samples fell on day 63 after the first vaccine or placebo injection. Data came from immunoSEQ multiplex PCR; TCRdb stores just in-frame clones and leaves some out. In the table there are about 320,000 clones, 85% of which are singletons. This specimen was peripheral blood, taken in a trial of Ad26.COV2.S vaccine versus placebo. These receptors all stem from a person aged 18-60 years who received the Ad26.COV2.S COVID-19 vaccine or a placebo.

The CDR3 sequence: CATSRDGWTGREKNIQYF. The CDR3 DNA is TGTGCCACCAGCAGAGATGGATGGACAGGGAGGGAGAAAAACATTCAGTACTTC. V gene TRBV15 combines with J gene TRBJ2-4; D perhaps matches TRBD1 (8 bases). The CDR3 runs to 18 residues. In germline, CDR1 is LNHNV, CDR2 YYDKDF (reference sequence). Trimming stripped 0 bases from V and 4 bases from J, with 19 bases between.

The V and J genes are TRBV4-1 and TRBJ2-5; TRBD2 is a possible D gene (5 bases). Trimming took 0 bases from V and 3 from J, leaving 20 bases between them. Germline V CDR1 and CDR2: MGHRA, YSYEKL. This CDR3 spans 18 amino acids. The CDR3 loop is CASSQEVANSAVEETQYF. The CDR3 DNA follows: TGCGCCAGCAGCCAAGAGGTTGCGAATTCAGCGGTGGAAGAGACCCAGTACTTC.

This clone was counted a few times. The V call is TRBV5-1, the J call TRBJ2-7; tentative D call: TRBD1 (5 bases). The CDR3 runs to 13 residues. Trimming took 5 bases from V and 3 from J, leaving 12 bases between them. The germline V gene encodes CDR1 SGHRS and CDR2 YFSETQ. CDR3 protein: CASRAGRNYEQYF. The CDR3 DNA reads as TGCGCCAGCAGGGCAGGGCGTAACTACGAGCAGTACTTC.

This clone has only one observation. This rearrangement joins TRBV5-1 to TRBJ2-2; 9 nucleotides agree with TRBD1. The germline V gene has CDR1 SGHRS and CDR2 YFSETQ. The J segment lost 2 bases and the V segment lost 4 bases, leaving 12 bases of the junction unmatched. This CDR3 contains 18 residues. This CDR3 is CASSLQGTGLGNTGELFF. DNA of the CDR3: TGCGCCAGCAGCCTACAAGGGACAGGGTTGGGCAACACCGGGGAGCTGTTTTTT.

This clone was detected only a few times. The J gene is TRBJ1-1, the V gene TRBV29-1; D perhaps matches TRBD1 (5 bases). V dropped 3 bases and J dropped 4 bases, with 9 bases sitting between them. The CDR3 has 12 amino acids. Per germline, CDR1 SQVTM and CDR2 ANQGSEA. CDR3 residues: CSVEVGTTEAFF. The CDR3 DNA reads TGCAGCGTTGAGGTAGGGACCACTGAAGCTTTCTTT.

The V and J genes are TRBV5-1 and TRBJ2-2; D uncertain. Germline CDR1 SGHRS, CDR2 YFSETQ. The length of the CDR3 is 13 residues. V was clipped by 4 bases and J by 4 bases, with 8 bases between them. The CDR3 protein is CASSPAVTGELFF. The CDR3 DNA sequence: TGCGCCAGCAGCCCGGCAGTCACCGGGGAGCTGTTTTTT.

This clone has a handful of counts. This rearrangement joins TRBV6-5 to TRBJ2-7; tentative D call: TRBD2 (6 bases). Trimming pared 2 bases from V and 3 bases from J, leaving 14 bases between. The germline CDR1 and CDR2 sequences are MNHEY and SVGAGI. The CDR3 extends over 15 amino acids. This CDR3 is CASSYEAGGGYEQYF. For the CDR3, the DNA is TGTGCCAGCAGTTACGAGGCCGGGGGAGGCTACGAGCAGTACTTC.

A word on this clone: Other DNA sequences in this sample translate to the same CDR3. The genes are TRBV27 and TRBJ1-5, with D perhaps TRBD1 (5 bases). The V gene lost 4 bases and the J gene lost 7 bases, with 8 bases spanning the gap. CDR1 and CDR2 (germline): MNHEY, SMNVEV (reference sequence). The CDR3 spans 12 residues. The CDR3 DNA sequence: TGTGCCAGCAGTTCTGGGGCCCAGCCCCAGCATTTT. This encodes CASSSGAQPQHF.

CDR3 sequence: CASMLPPLNTEAFF. CDR3 coding DNA: TGTGCCAGCATGCTCCCTCCGTTGAACACTGAAGCTTTCTTT. This chain links TRBV28 with TRBJ1-1; D gene ambiguous. This CDR3 has 14 amino acids. CDR1 and CDR2 (germline): MDHEN, SYDVKM. Trimming left V 7 bases short and J 0 bases short, with 12 bases between.

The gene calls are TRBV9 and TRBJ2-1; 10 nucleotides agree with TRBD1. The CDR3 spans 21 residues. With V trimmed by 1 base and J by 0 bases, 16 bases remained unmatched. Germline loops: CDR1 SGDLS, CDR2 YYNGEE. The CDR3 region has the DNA TGTGCCAGCAGCGTATCGACCTTGGGACAGGGGTTCTTCAGCTCCTACAATGAGCAGTTCTTC. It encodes CASSVSTLGQGFFSSYNEQFF.

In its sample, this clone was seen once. This chain's CDR3 is CASSFWRGATDTQYF. The CDR3 nucleotides read TGTGCCAGCAGCTTTTGGCGGGGGGCCACAGATACGCAGTATTTT. V gene TRBV5-6 combines with J gene TRBJ2-3; 8 bases are a match to TRBD2. The V and J ends lost 2 bases and 2 bases, in that order; junction bases with no gene match: 4. The CDR3 consists of 15 residues. Germline V gives CDR1 SGHDT, CDR2 YYEEEE.

The CDR3 spells CASSRAGGNYEQYF. The CDR3, as DNA: TGCGCCAGCAGTAGAGCGGGGGGTAATTACGAGCAGTACTTC. This chain joins TRBV5-1 and TRBJ2-7; TRBD2 matches at 9 bases. The V and J ends lost 5 bases and 4 bases, in that order; junction bases with no gene match: 7. The CDR3 consists of 14 residues. The germline V gene has CDR1 SGHRS and CDR2 YFSETQ. The whole variable domain, filled in from reference TRBV5-1 and TRBJ2-7, reads KAGVTQTPRYLIKTRGQQVTLSCSPISGHRSVSWYQQTPGQGLQFLFEYFSETQRNKGNFPGRFSGRQFSNSRSEMNVSTLELGDSALYLCASSRAGGNYEQYFGPGTRLTVT.

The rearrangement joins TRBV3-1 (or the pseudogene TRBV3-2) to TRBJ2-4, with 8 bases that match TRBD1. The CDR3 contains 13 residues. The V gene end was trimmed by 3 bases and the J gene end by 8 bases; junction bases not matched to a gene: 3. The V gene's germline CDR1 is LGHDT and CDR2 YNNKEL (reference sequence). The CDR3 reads CASSQQGADIQYF. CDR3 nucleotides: TGTGCCAGCAGCCAGCAGGGGGCTGACATTCAGTACTTC.

In DNA form, the CDR3 reads TGTGCCAGCAGCTTAGCGCGCACCTCTGGGGCCAACGTCCTGACTTTC. This encodes CASSLARTSGANVLTF. The J gene is TRBJ2-6, the V gene TRBV11-1; D call uncertain. V was trimmed by 0 bases and J by 0 bases, leaving 6 bases between them. Looked up from germline, CDR1 is SGHAT and CDR2 is FQDESV (reference sequence). The CDR3 has 16 amino acids.

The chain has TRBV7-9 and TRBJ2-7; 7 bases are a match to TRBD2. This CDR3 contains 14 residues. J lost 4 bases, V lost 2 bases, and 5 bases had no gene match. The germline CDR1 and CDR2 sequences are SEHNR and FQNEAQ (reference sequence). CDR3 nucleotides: TGTGCCAGCAGCTTAAGCGGGGCAGCGTACGAGCAGTACTTC. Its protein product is CASSLSGAAYEQYF.

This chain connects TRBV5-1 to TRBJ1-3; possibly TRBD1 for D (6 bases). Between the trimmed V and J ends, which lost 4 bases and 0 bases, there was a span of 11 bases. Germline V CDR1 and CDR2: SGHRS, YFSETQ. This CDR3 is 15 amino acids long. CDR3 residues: CASSETGSSGNTIYF. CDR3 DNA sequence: TGCGCCAGCAGCGAAACAGGGTCCTCTGGAAACACCATATATTTT.